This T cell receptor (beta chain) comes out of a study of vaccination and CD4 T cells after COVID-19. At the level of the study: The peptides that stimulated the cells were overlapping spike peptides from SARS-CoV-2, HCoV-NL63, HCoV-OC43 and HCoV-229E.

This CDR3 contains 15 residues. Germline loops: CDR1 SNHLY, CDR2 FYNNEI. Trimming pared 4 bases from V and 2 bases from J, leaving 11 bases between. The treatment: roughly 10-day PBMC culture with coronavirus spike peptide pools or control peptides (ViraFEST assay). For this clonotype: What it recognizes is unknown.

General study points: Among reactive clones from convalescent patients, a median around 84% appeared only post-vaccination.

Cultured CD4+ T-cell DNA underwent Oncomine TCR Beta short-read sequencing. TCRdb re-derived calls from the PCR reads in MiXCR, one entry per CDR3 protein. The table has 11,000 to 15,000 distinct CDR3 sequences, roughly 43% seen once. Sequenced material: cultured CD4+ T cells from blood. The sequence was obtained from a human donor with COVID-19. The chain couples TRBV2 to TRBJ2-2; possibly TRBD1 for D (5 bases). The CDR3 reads CASSGQLLNTGELFF. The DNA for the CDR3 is TGTGCCAGCAGTGGACAGTTATTAAACACCGGGGAGCTGTTTTTT.